Included here is one T cell receptor beta chain sequence, with context. The antigen is undetermined. In germline, CDR1 is LGHDT, CDR2 YNNKEL (reference sequence). V was pared by 4 bases and J by 7 bases, with 8 bases between. This CDR3 region has 12 residues. TCRdb used MiXCR to reprocess the reads, holding one entry per CDR3 protein. Among tens of thousands of distinct CDR3 sequences listed, 20% to 25% were seen once. The record originates from a study of T cell repertoires in cytomegalovirus infection. Study-wide context: The authors relied on CMV epitopes, both recently identified HLA-C-restricted and well-studied HLA-B-restricted. Matching HLA type and CMV infection were both indicated by public TCR beta signatures.

General observations from the study: Totalled public TCR beta family frequency picked out people who carried CMV plus the relevant HLA. CMV-specific TCR beta clonotypes restricted by HLA-C were the ones dominating the ex vivo response.

The TCR sequence derives from a human donor in good health (CMV status not recorded). Some clones in this sample may be carry-over from other donors' samples. Material: CD8+ T cells from cultured PBMCs, obtained from culture after CMV antigen stimulation. V is TRBV3-1 and J is TRBJ2-1; D call uncertain. CDR3 in amino acids: CASSRLDNEQFF. In DNA, the CDR3 is TGTGCCAGCAGCCGCCTAGATAATGAGCAGTTCTTC.